Reported below is one TCR beta chain. It was with 60 Vbeta and 13 Jbeta primers that the PCR ran. Only in-frame clones appear in the TCRdb table, and some are missing; sequencing was by immunoSEQ multiplex PCR. The sample carries around 120,000 clones, about 83% recorded once. This record belongs to a study of cytomegalovirus exposure and HLA in healthy donors. Per the germline V gene, CDR1 is SGHTA and CDR2 is FQGNSA. V lost 1 base and J lost 5; bases outside the gene matches: 4. The CDR3 totals 14 residues. V usage is TRBV7-2 and J usage is TRBJ2-5; TRBD1 aligns across 7 bases. The clonotype comes from a woman between 35 and 50 years old in good health and CMV-seropositive. Sequences were obtained from PBMCs. The CDR3 DNA is TGTGCCAGCAGCTTAGTATGGGACAGCGAGACCCAGTACTTC. Its translation: CASSLVWDSETQYF.